The clone carrying this TCR beta chain was found many times. Germline trimming cut 0 bases from V and 2 bases from J; bases unmatched to any gene: 9. Germline V gene data show CDR1 as LGHDT and CDR2 as YNNKEL (reference sequence). The CDR3 sequence is 17 residues long. These data come from a study of patients and donors after allogeneic stem cell transplantation. In TCRdb, the RT-PCR reads were re-called with MiXCR into one record per CDR3 protein. Of 900,000 to 1,000,000 distinct CDR3 sequences listed, more than 15% are singletons. The sequence was collected from a human donor who was either an allogeneic HSCT recipient or a stem cell or donor lymphocyte infusion donor (not recorded which). It is not recorded whose cells these are; they may come from a transplant donor. The sequencing sample was made of blood, either unsorted or a sorted T cell fraction (not recorded which). The chain couples TRBV3-1 to TRBJ1-2; 7 bases are a match to TRBD1. Here the CDR3 reads CASSQELPGQPNYGYTF. The CDR3 DNA sequence: TGTGCCAGCAGCCAAGAACTACCGGGACAGCCGAACTATGGCTACACCTTC.